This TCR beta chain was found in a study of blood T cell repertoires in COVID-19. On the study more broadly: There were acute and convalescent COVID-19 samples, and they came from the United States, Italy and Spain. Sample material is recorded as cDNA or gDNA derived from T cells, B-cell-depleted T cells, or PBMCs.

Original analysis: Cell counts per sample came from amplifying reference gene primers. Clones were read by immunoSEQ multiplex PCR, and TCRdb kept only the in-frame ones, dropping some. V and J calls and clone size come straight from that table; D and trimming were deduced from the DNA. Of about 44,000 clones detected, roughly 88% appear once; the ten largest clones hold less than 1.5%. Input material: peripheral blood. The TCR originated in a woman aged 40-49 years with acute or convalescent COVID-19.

This chain's CDR3 is CASSEEKGATNEKLFF. The CDR3 region has the DNA TGTGCCAGCAGTGAAGAGAAGGGAGCAACTAATGAAAAACTGTTTTTT. The V and J genes are TRBV6-1 and TRBJ1-4; D remains unclear. The ends were cut back, 1 base at V and 0 bases at J, with 9 bases in the middle. Germline V CDR1 and CDR2: MNHNS, SASEGT. The CDR3 is 16 residues long.